The rows below give T cell receptor beta chains drawn from one sample of a study of T cells in Graves' hyperthyroidism and ophthalmopathy. In TCRdb, the multiplex PCR reads were re-called with MiXCR into one record per CDR3 protein. The sample holds roughly 710,000 distinct CDR3 sequences, approximately 40% seen once. The sequencing input was blood. The receptors shown here come from a woman aged 40-49 years with Graves' hyperthyroidism. Both conserved end residues are trimmed from each CDR3.

TRBV29-1	SVREYRGYT
TRBV7-2	ASSSGDRETQY
TRBV24-1	ATSDLRTDTQY
TRBV2	ASSAGEGNGYT
TRBV20-1	SAVLTSSETQY
TRBV20-1	SARAGAGQETQH
TRBV7-9	ASSIFGQGIISNYGYT
TRBV20-1	SAWTDNYGYT
TRBV7-3	ASSSRNGTEAF
TRBV5-1	ASSSAGAGTEAF
TRBV6-6	ASSEQGTRGYT
TRBV6-6	ASSYSKGTEAF
TRBV7-2	ASSSHRARNTGELF
TRBV5-1	ASSLSGGIDGYT
TRBV6-5	ASSPNFGTGAGGYT
TRBV7-3	ASSLTGRGGYNEQF
TRBV9	ASSPAGSGYT
TRBV12-3/TRBV12-4	ASSFGASGNPQETQY
TRBV7-9	ASSLKAKQGGNEKLF
TRBV12-3/TRBV12-4	ASQREETQY
TRBV6-4	ASRGQGNAEAF
TRBV7-6	ASSLVFETQY
TRBV2	ASSLSGAPNYGYT
TRBV18	ASSPKTGLSDGYT
TRBV10-1	ASSPAPGSGKDYEQY
TRBV2	ASSIYYRDGIWGANVLT
TRBV6-5	ASSSGLGGNSNTIY
TRBV5-1	ASSLSALAGGFGETQY
TRBV7-9	ASSRPSPGETQY
TRBV5-1	ASSKGGFTDTEAF
TRBV10-3	APAPTDGPNTGELF
TRBV2	ASGTVNQPQH
TRBV20-1	SARGWGGTEAF
TRBV29-1	SARPVQETQY
TRBV24-1	ATSDWGGTDTQY
TRBV2	ASSDKAGGTDTQY
TRBV20-1	SALRDPYEQY
TRBV20-1	SAREYRRAGSNSPLH
TRBV10-2	ASGDSGRSETQY
TRBV7-9	ASSLGADGYT
TRBV5-6	ASSLGDKRETQY
TRBV5-4	ASSLAAGPSYEQY
TRBV20-1	SAGTGGDQPQH